Given below is one T cell receptor (beta chain) in context. Antigen specificity is unknown. These data are taken from a study of T cell responses to AZD1222 COVID-19 vaccine. Sequenced by immunoSEQ multiplex PCR; TCRdb stores in-frame clones only, minus some. The sample shows over 100,000 clones, approximately 90% of them seen only once. Study conclusions and caveats: Baseline antibody screening turned up just six seropositive AZD1222 recipients.

The CDR3 is 13 amino acids. V shed 2 bases, J shed 8 bases, and the junction held 7 bases outside the gene matches. Germline V gene data show CDR1 as GTSNPN and CDR2 as SVGIG (reference sequence). The sequencing used peripheral blood, collected on day 0 of AZD1222 vaccination. The clonotype was recovered from an adult in good health. The gene calls are TRBV30 and TRBJ1-2; 8 nucleotides align to TRBD1. The CDR3 region is CAWSTGQGKGYTF. The CDR3 nucleotides read TGTGCCTGGAGTACAGGACAGGGTAAAGGCTACACCTTC.